The entry below describes one T cell receptor beta chain. Its target is unknown. PCR amplification relied on 60 Vbeta primers (plus 13 Jbeta primers). Data came from immunoSEQ multiplex PCR; TCRdb stores just in-frame clones and leaves some out. The sample features 60,000 to 90,000 clones, with about 5% in its top ten. These data come from a study of cytomegalovirus exposure and HLA in healthy donors. General observations from the study: In a later analysis, TCR beta V- and J-gene trimming was associated with a missense DCLRE1C variant. Later, an analysis found that common viral pathogens appeared to be linked with several of the most significant clusters.

Trimming removed 0 bases at V and 5 bases at J, with 6 bases between. This CDR3 has 13 residues. In germline, CDR1 is SGHRS, CDR2 YFSETQ. It was healthy bone marrow donors who served as donors. The receptor comes from a middle-aged woman in good health and CMV-seropositive. The rearrangement joins TRBV5-1 to TRBJ2-1; TRBD1 might be the D (5 bases). The sample consisted of PBMCs. CDR3 nucleotide sequence: TGCGCCAGCAGCTTGGACAGGAACAATGAGCAGTTCTTC. Translated, it gives CASSLDRNNEQFF.